These 10 T cell receptor beta chains were all obtained from the same sample, sequenced in a study of blood T cell repertoires in COVID-19 (dated by TCRdb to about 2020). Libraries were prepared through the immunoSEQ multiplex PCR assay. Held by TCRdb, this immuneACCESS table contains in-frame sequences only and omits some clones. Under half of the omission traces to an unresolved V gene where checked; the cause of the rest is unknown. This sample holds around 200,000 clones; about nine tenths were observed only once. The ten biggest clones cover about a fifth of the sample. The sample consisted of peripheral blood. All receptors derive from a man aged 70 or older with active or convalescent COVID-19.

The genes are TRBV6-5 and TRBJ1-2, with D unclear. The CDR3 spans 11 residues. V was trimmed by 6 bases and J by 9 bases, leaving 11 bases between them. Germline V gene sequence: CDR1 MNHEY, CDR2 SVGAGI. As DNA, the CDR3 is TGTGCCAGCAGCCGACTAGGTAGCTACACCTTC. Residues: CASSRLGSYTF.

The chain is built from TRBV7-2 and TRBJ1-2; TRBD1 is a possible D gene (6 bases). Germline V lookup: CDR1 SGHTA, CDR2 FQGNSA. This CDR3 spans 17 amino acids. The germline V and J ends were trimmed by 0 bases and 2 bases, with 16 bases remaining between them. The CDR3 reads CASSLAPQGRRNYGYTF. The CDR3 DNA follows: TGTGCCAGCAGCTTAGCCCCCCAGGGGCGAAGAAACTATGGCTACACCTTC.

The chain is built from TRBV5-1 and TRBJ1-1, with 8 bases aligning to TRBD1. Germline CDR1 is SGHRS and CDR2 is YFSETQ. Trimming cost V 0 bases and J 4 bases; bases outside gene matches: 2. This CDR3 has 14 residues. The DNA of the CDR3 is TGCGCCAGCAGCTTGGTACAGGGGGGCACTGAAGCTTTCTTT. Protein product: CASSLVQGGTEAFF.

The chain joins TRBV4-3 to TRBJ1-5; 9 nucleotides align to TRBD1. Germline-derived CDR1 and CDR2 are LGHNA and YSLEER. J lost 3 bases, V lost 1 base, and 4 bases had no gene match. CDR3 length: 16 residues. This chain's CDR3 is CASSQGTGVNNQPQHF. CDR3 DNA sequence: TGCGCCAGCAGCCAAGGGACAGGGGTGAACAATCAGCCCCAGCATTTT.

The rearrangement links TRBV27 to TRBJ1-1; 8 bases are a match to TRBD1. Germline CDR1 reads MNHEY; CDR2 reads SMNVEV (reference sequence). This CDR3 region has 19 residues. Trimming removed 5 bases from V and 0 bases from J; junction bases left unmatched: 17. For the CDR3, the DNA is TGTGCCAGCAGTCACAGGGGGGGCCGCTCCATGACCTTGAACACTGAAGCTTTCTTT. Residues: CASSHRGGRSMTLNTEAFF.

This chain connects TRBV7-2 to TRBJ2-1, with 7 bases aligning to TRBD2. This CDR3 region has 16 residues. Per the germline V gene, CDR1 is SGHTA and CDR2 is FQGNSA. V dropped 3 bases and J dropped 5; count of bases not matched to a gene: 10. CDR3 nucleotide sequence: TGTGCCAGCAGCTTCTCTGCGGGGGAGGGTGACAATGAGCAGTTCTTC. The encoded protein is CASSFSAGEGDNEQFF.

V is TRBV28 and J is TRBJ1-3; D call uncertain. Trimming took off 2 bases at V and 0 bases at J, with 11 bases between the two ends. The germline gives CDR1 MDHEN, CDR2 SYDVKM. The CDR3 is 16 residues long. CDR3 sequence (DNA): TGTGCCAGCAGTTTAGGACTCAGGAGCTCTGGAAACACCATATATTTT. This sequence encodes CASSLGLRSSGNTIYF.

This CDR3 reads CASSTPTGRDLNYNSPLHF. DNA for the CDR3: TGTGCCAGTAGTACCCCGACGGGGAGGGATCTTAACTATAATTCACCCCTCCACTTT. This chain joins TRBV19 and TRBJ1-6; no firm D call. Germline CDR1 LNHDA, CDR2 SQIVND (reference sequence). Deletions cut 4 bases from V and 3 bases from J, with 22 bases between. The CDR3 runs 19 residues. Looking up the rest from reference TRBV19 and TRBJ1-6 gives the full variable domain: DGGITQSPKYLFRKEGQNVTLSCEQNLNHDAMYWYRQDPGQGLRLIYYSQIVNDFQKGDIAEGYSVSREKKESFPLTVTSAQKNPTAFYLCASSTPTGRDLNYNSPLHFGNGTRLTVT.

This chain links TRBV11-2 with TRBJ2-1, with 8 bases that match TRBD2. CDR3 length: 15 residues. From germline, CDR1 is SGHAT and CDR2 FQNNGV. The ends lost 3 bases at V and 2 bases at J; junction bases unmatched: 3. The DNA for the CDR3 is TGTGCCAGCAGCTTGGGTAGCGGGGCCTACAATGAGCAGTTCTTC. Its protein product is CASSLGSGAYNEQFF.

The chain combines TRBV3-1 (or the pseudogene TRBV3-2) with TRBJ1-2; unclear D gene. V was shortened by 1 base and J by 7 bases, with 13 bases between the two germline ends. The CDR3 extends over 14 amino acids. Germline CDR1 reads LGHDT; CDR2 reads YNNKEL (reference sequence). DNA for the CDR3: TGTGCCAGCAGCCAAGCATCCGGGATAAGTGGCTACACCTTC. Translating gives CASSQASGISGYTF.